This section outlines one TCR beta chain sequence together with its context. No antigen is known for it. Here immunoSEQ multiplex PCR was the method, and the copy in TCRdb shows in-frame clones only, minus some. The repertoire holds some 2,500,000 clones, with approximately 93% as singletons. These data come from a study of shared clonotypes between healthy human individuals. Findings and caveats of the study: Tissue TCR repertoires likely differ from these blood-only repertoires. The diversity represented, both genetic and in exposure history, was limited by few donors. Some naive CD4 clonotypes, roughly 5%, turned up in common across a handful of donors. Lower generation probabilities were found for non-shared clonotypes than for those shared by all four donors.

This receptor was obtained from a man aged 18-30 years in good health. Some clones in this sample may be carry-over from other donors' samples. The sequencing sample was made of naive CD4+ T cells from PBMCs. The subset is: CD45RA+ positively selected.

The CDR3 here is CASRSFAQTGTGANVLTF. For the CDR3, the DNA is TGTGCCAGCAGAAGTTTCGCCCAAACAGGGACCGGGGCCAACGTCCTGACTTTC. This chain uses TRBV28 with TRBJ2-6; maybe TRBD1 (6 bases). Germline CDR1 is MDHEN and CDR2 is SYDVKM. The germline V and J ends were trimmed by 6 bases and 4 bases, with 22 bases remaining between them. The CDR3 has 18 amino acids.